Listed below are T cell receptor beta chains from one sample, sequenced in a study of cytomegalovirus exposure and HLA in healthy donors. Sequencing was performed with immunoSEQ multiplex PCR; in TCRdb, only in-frame clones are kept and a portion is missing. The repertoire holds under 200,000 clones, with roughly four fifths as singletons. The sequencing sample was made of PBMCs. The origin of the receptors is a woman in her forties or fifties in good health and CMV-seropositive. Both conserved end residues are part of each CDR3. D genes are given only for firm matches. Some rows have no size entry. The others give once, few or many, or a class for an expanded clone.

v_call	clone_size	d_call	j_call	cdr3_nt	cdr3_aa
TRBV7-8	few	TRBD2	TRBJ2-1	TGTGCCAGCAGCTTAGCGGGACTAGTGGTCAATGAGCAGTTCTTC	CASSLAGLVVNEQFF
TRBV5-1	.	.	TRBJ2-1	TGCGCCAGCAGCTTGGCAGGGGCGACCTACAATGAGCAGTTCTTC	CASSLAGATYNEQFF
TRBV5-4	once	.	TRBJ2-2	TGTGCCAGCAGCTTGCAGACGAACACCGGGGAGCTGTTTTTT	CASSLQTNTGELFF
TRBV29-1	.	.	TRBJ1-1	TGCAGCGTTACCACAGGGAGGAACACTGAAGCTTTCTTT	CSVTTGRNTEAFF
TRBV9	few	TRBD2	TRBJ2-7	TGTGCCAGCAGCGAAGGGAGCGGGGTTTACGAGCAGTACTTC	CASSEGSGVYEQYF
TRBV11-2	.	TRBD2	TRBJ2-7	TGTGCCAGCAGCTTAGTCGGGACTATATACGAGCAGTACTTC	CASSLVGTIYEQYF
TRBV6-1	.	.	TRBJ2-2	TGTGCCAGCAACGGGGGAACCGGGGAGCTGTTTTTT	CASNGGTGELFF
TRBV7-8	.	.	TRBJ2-1	TGTGCCAGCAGCTTAATTTGGCGGGGATCCTACAATGAGCAGTTCTTC	CASSLIWRGSYNEQFF
TRBV19	.	.	TRBJ1-5	TGTGCCAGTAGTATGGGGTGGGAGAATCAGCCCCAGCATTTT	CASSMGWENQPQHF
TRBV6-1	.	TRBD1	TRBJ2-1	TGTGCCAGCAGGGCATTGGGACAGGCGCAGTTCTTC	CASRALGQAQFF
TRBV10-2	few	.	TRBJ2-3	TGCGCCAGCCTCCCAGGGGGGACAGATACGCAGTATTTT	CASLPGGTDTQYF
TRBV6-6	.	.	TRBJ1-2	TGTGCCACCTCCGGACAGCGTGGCTACACCTTC	CATSGQRGYTF
TRBV11-2	.	TRBD1	TRBJ2-1	TGTGCCAGCAGCGGGCCAGGGGGCGCCTCCTACAATGAGCAGTTCTTC	CASSGPGGASYNEQFF
TRBV5-1	.	.	TRBJ1-3	TGCGCCAGCAGCGCAGGGGCCAACTCTGGAAACACCATATATTTT	CASSAGANSGNTIYF
TRBV27	.	TRBD2	TRBJ2-1	TGTGCCAGCAGTCAGACTAGCGGGGCGTACAATGAGCAGTTCTTC	CASSQTSGAYNEQFF
TRBV29-1	.	TRBD1	TRBJ1-1	TGCAGCGTGACACAGGGGTCGCGGGGCGACACTGAAGCTTTCTTT	CSVTQGSRGDTEAFF
TRBV12-5	few	.	TRBJ2-1	TGTGCTAGTGGTTTCACCCCCGAGACGGGTGAGCAGTTCTTC	CASGFTPETGEQFF
TRBV12-5	.	.	TRBJ1-6	TGTGCTAGTGGTTTGGTACTTCACAGAAATAATTCACCCCTCCACTTT	CASGLVLHRNNSPLHF
TRBV2	.	TRBD1	TRBJ2-5	TGTGCCAGCAGTGGGACAGGCCAAGAGACCCAGTACTTC	CASSGTGQETQYF
TRBV9	once	.	TRBJ2-7	TGTGCCAGCAGCGTAGCTGCCGGGGTATCCTACGAGCAGTACTTC	CASSVAAGVSYEQYF
TRBV4-2	.	TRBD1	TRBJ1-6	TGTGCCAGCAGCCAAGACCCGGGACAGGGGGCTTTAAGGGATAATTCACCCCTCCACTTT	CASSQDPGQGALRDNSPLHF
TRBV14	once	.	TRBJ2-1	TGTGCCAGCAGCCTACTCGGGGGTTATGAGCAGTTCTTC	CASSLLGGYEQFF
TRBV2	few	.	TRBJ1-1	TGTGCCAGCAGTGAAGAAGCAGCGGAGAACACTGAAGCTTTCTTT	CASSEEAAENTEAFF
TRBV7-8	.	TRBD1	TRBJ2-4	TGTGCCAGCAGCTCGGACAGGGAAGACATTCAGTACTTC	CASSSDREDIQYF
TRBV2	.	TRBD1	TRBJ1-5	TGTGCCAGCAGTGACGGGACAGCCGCTTATCAGCCCCAGCATTTT	CASSDGTAAYQPQHF
TRBV6-5	.	.	TRBJ2-1	TGTGCCAGCAGTTATAACAATGAGCAGTTCTTC	CASSYNNEQFF
TRBV2	.	TRBD1	TRBJ2-3	TGTGCCAGCCAGGGACAGGGGGCAGGTACGCAGTATTTT	CASQGQGAGTQYF
TRBV6-6	.	.	TRBJ1-1	TGTGCCAGCAGTTACAATGACAGGCTTCACACTGAAGCTTTCTTT	CASSYNDRLHTEAFF
TRBV6-6	.	.	TRBJ1-5	TGTGCCAGCAGGGAGGACAGCTATAGCAATCAGCCCCAGCATTTT	CASREDSYSNQPQHF
TRBV6-8	.	TRBD1	TRBJ1-2	TGTGCCAGCAGTTCGACAGGGCTCTATGGCTACACCTTC	CASSSTGLYGYTF
TRBV6-6	.	.	TRBJ2-7	TGTGCCAGCAGTTACGTCATGGGCGGGGGCCACGAGCAGTACTTC	CASSYVMGGGHEQYF
TRBV7-8	few	.	TRBJ1-4	TGTGCCAGCAGAGAGGAAGGATTAGGTGAAAAACTGTTTTTT	CASREEGLGEKLFF
TRBV5-1	once	TRBD2	TRBJ2-1	TGCGCCAGCAGCACGGAACTGGGACTAGCGGGGGGTTGGAATGAGCAGTTCTTC	CASSTELGLAGGWNEQFF
TRBV2	.	.	TRBJ1-1	TGTGCCAGCAGTTGGACACTAGCCGGGGACACTGAAGCTTTCTTT	CASSWTLAGDTEAFF
TRBV6-1	.	TRBD1	TRBJ1-1	TGTGCCAGCAGTGACTGGGACAGCGCCACTGAAGCTTTCTTT	CASSDWDSATEAFF
TRBV6-1	.	TRBD1	TRBJ2-7	TGTGCCAGCAGTGAGGGGGTGGGACAGGCTTACGAGCAGTACTTC	CASSEGVGQAYEQYF
TRBV11-3	once	TRBD1	TRBJ1-5	TGTGCCAGCAGCCAAAACCAGGGGGACCAGCCCCAGCATTTT	CASSQNQGDQPQHF
TRBV29-1	.	.	TRBJ1-2	TGCAGCGTTGAAGCTGCAGGGGTTAACTATGGCTACACCTTC	CSVEAAGVNYGYTF
TRBV7-9	.	TRBD1	TRBJ1-1	TGTGCCAGCAGCTTGAGACAGGGCTCCACTGAAGCTTTCTTT	CASSLRQGSTEAFF
TRBV2	.	TRBD2	TRBJ2-1	TGTGCCAGCAGTGAACCCGGCGGGGGTGAGCAGTTCTTC	CASSEPGGGEQFF
TRBV25-1	.	TRBD1	TRBJ2-3	TGTGCCAGCAGTATCTCGACAGGGGTTACAGATACGCAGTATTTT	CASSISTGVTDTQYF
TRBV5-6	once	.	TRBJ2-2	TGTGCCAGCAGCCCCGGGGACACCGGGGAGCTGTTTTTT	CASSPGDTGELFF